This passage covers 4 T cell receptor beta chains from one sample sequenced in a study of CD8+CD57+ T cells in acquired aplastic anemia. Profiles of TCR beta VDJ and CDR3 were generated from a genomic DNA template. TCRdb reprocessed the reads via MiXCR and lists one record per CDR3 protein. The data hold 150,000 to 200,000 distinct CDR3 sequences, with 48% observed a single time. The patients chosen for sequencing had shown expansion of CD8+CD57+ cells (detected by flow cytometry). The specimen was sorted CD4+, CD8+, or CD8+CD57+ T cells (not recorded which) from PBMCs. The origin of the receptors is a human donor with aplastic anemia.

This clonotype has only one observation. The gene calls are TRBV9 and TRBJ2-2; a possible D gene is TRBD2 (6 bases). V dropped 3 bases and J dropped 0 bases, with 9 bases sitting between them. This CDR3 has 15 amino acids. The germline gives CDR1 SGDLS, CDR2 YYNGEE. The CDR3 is CASSAAGANTGELFF. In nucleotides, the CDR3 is TGTGCCAGCAGCGCAGCGGGCGCGAACACCGGGGAGCTGTTTTTT.

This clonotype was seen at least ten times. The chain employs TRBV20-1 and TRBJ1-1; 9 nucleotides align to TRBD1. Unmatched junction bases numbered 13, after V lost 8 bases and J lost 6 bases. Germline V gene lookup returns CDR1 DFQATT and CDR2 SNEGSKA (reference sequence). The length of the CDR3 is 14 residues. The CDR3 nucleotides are TGCAGTACTCTCCGGGACAGGGAATCCCCTGAAGCTTTCTTT. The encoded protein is CSTLRDRESPEAFF.

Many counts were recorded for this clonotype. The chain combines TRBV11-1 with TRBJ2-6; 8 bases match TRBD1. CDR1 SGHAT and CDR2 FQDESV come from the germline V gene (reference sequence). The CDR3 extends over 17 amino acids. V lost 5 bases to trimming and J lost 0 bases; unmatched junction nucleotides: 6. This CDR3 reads CASSPRQGSSGANVLTF. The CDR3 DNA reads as TGTGCCAGCAGCCCCAGACAGGGGAGCTCTGGGGCCAACGTCCTGACTTTC.

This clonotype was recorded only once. CDR3 loop: CASSLMRDTGELFF. CDR3 in DNA: TGTGCCAGCAGCTTGATGAGGGACACCGGGGAGCTGTTTTTT. The chain combines TRBV5-4 with TRBJ2-2; a possible D gene is TRBD2 (5 bases). The length of the CDR3 is 14 residues. V was shortened by 1 base and J by 3 bases, with 7 bases between the two germline ends. Germline CDR1 is SGHNT and CDR2 is YYREEE (reference sequence).